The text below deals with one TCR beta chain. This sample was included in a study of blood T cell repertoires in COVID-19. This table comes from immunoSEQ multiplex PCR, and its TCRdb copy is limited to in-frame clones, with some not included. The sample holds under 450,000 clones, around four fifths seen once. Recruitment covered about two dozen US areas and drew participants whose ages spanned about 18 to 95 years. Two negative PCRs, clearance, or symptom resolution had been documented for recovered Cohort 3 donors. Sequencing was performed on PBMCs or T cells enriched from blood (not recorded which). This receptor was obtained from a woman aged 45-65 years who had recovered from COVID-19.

The CDR3 sequence is CAWSVRFLNTEAFF. The CDR3 region has the DNA TGTGCCTGGAGTGTACGGTTTCTGAACACTGAAGCTTTCTTT. This chain joins TRBV30 and TRBJ1-1; no reliable D call. The CDR3 is made up of 14 amino acids. CDR1 is GTSNPN, CDR2 SVGIG, per germline (reference sequence). V was pared by 0 bases and J by 0 bases, with 8 bases between.